Presented here are 29 T cell receptor beta chains from one specimen sequenced in a study of blood T cell repertoires in COVID-19. TCRdb keeps only in-frame clones here, not all; method: immunoSEQ multiplex PCR. The sample includes approximately 76,000 clones, roughly 85% of them seen just once. The sequenced sample was peripheral blood. Source of these receptors: a man younger than 40 with acute or convalescent COVID-19.

In its sample, this clone was seen a few times. V gene TRBV6-5 combines with J gene TRBJ1-2, with D tentatively TRBD1 (6 bases). The length of the CDR3 is 14 residues. Germline V gene sequence: CDR1 MNHEY, CDR2 SVGAGI. Between the trimmed V and J ends, which lost 5 bases and 0 bases, there was a span of 10 bases. CDR3 sequence reads: CASSRDIANYGYTF. The CDR3 DNA is TGTGCCAGCAGTCGGGACATAGCTAACTATGGCTACACCTTC.

This chain connects TRBV3-1 (or the pseudogene TRBV3-2) to TRBJ2-7; 10 positions match TRBD1. The CDR3 is 15 amino acids. V trimming: 8 bases; J trimming: 2 bases; junction bases outside the gene matches: 9. CDR1 is LGHDT, CDR2 YNNKEL, per germline (reference sequence). In DNA, the CDR3 is TGTGCCAGCCCCTGGAGGACAGGGGGAACCTACGAGCAGTACTTC. Its protein product is CASPWRTGGTYEQYF.

This clone has only a few counts. The CDR3 bases are TGTGCCAGCAGTTCACAGGGGGCCCGGCAGCCCCAGCATTTT. This sequence encodes CASSSQGARQPQHF. The chain uses TRBV27 and TRBJ1-5; 9 nucleotides match TRBD1. This CDR3 has 14 residues. Germline assignment: CDR1 MNHEY and CDR2 SMNVEV (reference sequence). After removal of 4 bases from V and 7 bases from J, the junction contained 5 bases not matched to a gene.

This clone appeared once. V gene TRBV5-1 combines with J gene TRBJ1-1; 7 bases fit TRBD1. CDR3 length: 12 residues. Germline V gene lookup returns CDR1 SGHRS and CDR2 YFSETQ. J was trimmed by 8 bases and V by 5 bases; bases with no gene match: 6. Here the CDR3 DNA reads TGCGCCAGCAGTCAAGACAGGGACGAAGCTTTCTTT. This sequence encodes CASSQDRDEAFF.

The V call is TRBV7-9, the J call TRBJ2-7; TRBD2 might be the D (7 bases). The CDR3 has 15 residues. The germline V gene has CDR1 SEHNR and CDR2 FQNEAQ (reference sequence). V was clipped by 5 bases and J by 4 bases, with 18 bases between them. This CDR3 is CASSRPGAGVYEQYF. The CDR3 DNA reads TGTGCCAGCAGCCGACCGGGGGCGGGGGTTTACGAGCAGTACTTC.

The gene calls are TRBV2 and TRBJ1-5, with D maybe TRBD1 (6 bases). Germline V gives CDR1 SNHLY, CDR2 FYNNEI. V lost 1 base, J lost 3 bases, and 22 bases lay in between. The CDR3 contains 19 residues. The CDR3, as DNA: TGTGCCAGCAGTGAAGGGTGGAATACACCGGGACACATCAATCAGCCCCAGCATTTT. Its translation: CASSEGWNTPGHINQPQHF.

V usage is TRBV28 and J usage is TRBJ2-1, with D possibly matching TRBD2 (5 bases). The CDR3 has 14 residues. Trimming pared 3 bases from V and 8 bases from J, leaving 14 bases between. Germline V lookup: CDR1 MDHEN, CDR2 SYDVKM. CDR3 region: CASSFSLRGHEQFF. In DNA form, the CDR3 reads TGTGCCAGCAGTTTTTCACTACGAGGGCATGAGCAGTTCTTC.

The rearrangement joins TRBV6-5 to TRBJ2-7; 10 positions match TRBD2. Germline values: CDR1 MNHEY, CDR2 SVGAGI. The CDR3 consists of 15 residues. J was trimmed by 1 base and V by 8 bases; bases with no gene match: 8. CDR3 sequence reads: CASGRLAGSSYEQYF. The CDR3 nucleotides read TGTGCCAGCGGGAGACTAGCGGGTTCATCCTACGAGCAGTACTTC.

Of note for this clone: The sample has other DNA sequences that encode this CDR3 too. V and J are TRBV29-1 and TRBJ2-5; possible D gene TRBD1, 5 bases. V lost 4 bases, J lost 1 base, and 7 bases lay in between. Germline V gene lookup returns CDR1 SQVTM and CDR2 ANQGSEA. This CDR3 contains 12 residues. CDR3 loop: CSVARGQETQYF. The CDR3 coding sequence is TGCAGCGTTGCAAGGGGCCAAGAGACCCAGTACTTC.

The chain carries TRBV12-5 and TRBJ1-5, with D maybe TRBD1 (5 bases). The CDR3 runs to 16 residues. Trimming stripped 6 bases from V and 0 bases from J, with 15 bases between. Germline CDR1 is LGHNT and CDR2 is FRNRAP. The CDR3 nucleotides read TGTGCTAGTGGATCCGACAGACCATATAGCAATCAGCCCCAGCATTTT. This sequence encodes CASGSDRPYSNQPQHF. The entire variable domain, with the rest obtained from reference TRBV12-5 and TRBJ1-5, is as follows: DARVTQTPRHKVTEMGQEVTMRCQPILGHNTVFWYRQTMMQGLELLAYFRNRAPLDDSGMPKDRFSAEMPDATLATLKIQPSEPRDSAVYFCASGSDRPYSNQPQHFGDGTRLSIL.

The rearrangement uses TRBV7-9 and TRBJ2-1; 8 positions agree with TRBD2. The V gene end was trimmed by 5 bases and the J gene end by 7 bases; junction bases not matched to a gene: 7. CDR1 and CDR2 from the germline V gene are SEHNR and FQNEAQ (reference sequence). The CDR3 length is 14 residues. The CDR3 loop is CASSHSGSKNEQFF. CDR3 bases: TGTGCCAGCAGCCACAGCGGGAGTAAGAATGAGCAGTTCTTC.

The chain links TRBV29-1 to TRBJ2-1; D ambiguous. V gave up 8 bases and J gave up 8 bases, with 13 bases separating them. The CDR3 runs to 11 residues. CDR1 is SQVTM and CDR2 is ANQGSEA in the germline V gene. The CDR3 sequence: CSSWYSYEQFF. The CDR3 DNA is TGCAGCTCATGGTACTCTTATGAGCAGTTCTTC.

Here the CDR3 reads CASSLGGTVYEQYF. The CDR3 DNA reads as TGTGCCAGCAGCTTGGGCGGGACAGTCTACGAGCAGTACTTC. This rearrangement joins TRBV5-8 to TRBJ2-7; D possibly corresponds to TRBD1 (7 bases). Germline V gene data show CDR1 as SGHTS and CDR2 as YDEGEE. V lost 0 bases and J lost 3, with 10 bases in between. The CDR3 consists of 14 residues.

V usage is TRBV29-1 and J usage is TRBJ1-2; D is possibly TRBD1 (6 bases). Germline V lookup: CDR1 SQVTM, CDR2 ANQGSEA. The ends were cut back, 8 bases at V and 6 bases at J, with 25 bases in the middle. CDR3 length: 15 amino acids. Here the CDR3 DNA reads TGCAGCCCTCCTGACAGGATAGATGGGACGGATGGCTACACCTTC. This sequence encodes CSPPDRIDGTDGYTF. The whole variable domain, filled in from reference TRBV29-1 and TRBJ1-2, reads SAVISQKPSRDICQRGTSLTIQCQVDSQVTMMFWYRQQPGQSLTLIATANQGSEATYESGFVIDKFPISRPNLTFSTLTVSNMSPEDSSIYLCSPPDRIDGTDGYTFGSGTRLTVV.

The J gene is TRBJ2-1, the V gene TRBV5-1, with a tentative D call TRBD1 (6 bases). Germline V gene lookup returns CDR1 SGHRS and CDR2 YFSETQ. V dropped 6 bases and J dropped 9 bases, with 28 bases sitting between them. This CDR3 region has 17 residues. The CDR3 reads CASTAPPGTRYPSEQFF. The CDR3 nucleotides read TGCGCCAGCACCGCCCCGCCAGGGACAAGGTATCCGAGTGAGCAGTTCTTC.

The chain uses TRBV5-5 and TRBJ2-4; 8 nucleotides agree with TRBD1. Germline V gene data show CDR1 as SGHKS and CDR2 as YYEKEE (reference sequence). The V segment lost 0 bases and the J segment 8 bases; nucleotides outside the gene matches: 7. CDR3 size: 15 residues. The CDR3 loop reads CASSLEDRVTDIQYF. The DNA of the CDR3 is TGTGCCAGCAGCTTGGAGGACAGGGTAACAGACATTCAGTACTTC.

V and J are TRBV28 and TRBJ2-1; TRBD1 matches at 7 bases. Germline-derived CDR1 and CDR2 are MDHEN and SYDVKM. V gave up 2 bases and J gave up 3 bases; unmatched junction bases: 4. The CDR3 has 15 amino acids. The CDR3 DNA is TGTGCCAGCAGTTTAGAACAGGGGAGCTACAATGAGCAGTTCTTC. Its translation: CASSLEQGSYNEQFF.

The chain has TRBV28 and TRBJ2-1, with D perhaps matching TRBD2 (6 bases). This CDR3 comprises 14 residues. Germline V gene data show CDR1 as MDHEN and CDR2 as SYDVKM. V shed 7 bases and J shed 4 bases, with 14 bases lying between them. CDR3 nucleotide sequence: TGTGCCAGCAAGGGCAGCGGGTATTACAATGAGCAGTTCTTC. It encodes CASKGSGYYNEQFF.

This chain uses TRBV28 with TRBJ1-1; D is ambiguous. V lost 5 bases and J 2 bases, leaving 15 bases between the germline ends. This CDR3 has 15 residues. Per germline, CDR1 MDHEN and CDR2 SYDVKM. DNA for the CDR3: TGTGCCAGCAGTCTTTTGAGTTCTCTAAACACTGAAGCTTTCTTT. As protein: CASSLLSSLNTEAFF.

The chain carries TRBV30 and TRBJ2-1; D gene unclear. V gave up 0 bases and J gave up 8 bases, with 5 bases separating them. The CDR3 loop spans 11 amino acids. Germline assignment: CDR1 GTSNPN and CDR2 SVGIG (reference sequence). CDR3 nucleotide sequence: TGTGCCTGGAGTGTCCTCGATGAGCAGTTCTTC. It codes for CAWSVLDEQFF.

CDR3 protein: CASSGGQSYNQPQHF. The CDR3 nucleotides are TGTGCCAGCAGTGGGGGACAGTCTTACAATCAGCCCCAGCATTTT. V and J are TRBV28 and TRBJ1-5, with 7 bases lining up with TRBD1. CDR1 is MDHEN and CDR2 is SYDVKM in the germline V gene. CDR3 length: 15 amino acids. V shed 5 bases and J 3 bases; nucleotides not matched to a gene: 7.

This chain links TRBV7-2 with TRBJ1-1; D perhaps matches TRBD1 (6 bases). The CDR3 is 14 amino acids. Germline CDR1 is SGHTA and CDR2 is FQGNSA. With 1 base removed from V and 1 base from J, the gap between germline ends came to 7 bases. The CDR3 region is CASSLGGGNTEAFF. The DNA for the CDR3 is TGTGCCAGCAGCTTAGGAGGGGGGAACACTGAAGCTTTCTTT.

The chain couples TRBV5-6 to TRBJ1-5, with no clear D. The CDR3 consists of 13 residues. V was trimmed by 1 base and J by 3 bases, leaving 5 bases between them. Per the germline V gene, CDR1 is SGHDT and CDR2 is YYEEEE. In DNA, the CDR3 is TGTGCCAGCAGCTTGCGTCCCAATCAGCCCCAGCATTTT. Amino acids: CASSLRPNQPQHF.

V gene TRBV9 combines with J gene TRBJ2-1; D is perhaps TRBD2 (5 bases). The CDR3 has 16 residues. CDR1 and CDR2 from the germline V gene are SGDLS and YYNGEE. Trimming removed 1 base at V and 4 bases at J, with 15 bases between. CDR3 in amino acids: CASSVSSLASYNEQFF. The CDR3 bases are TGTGCCAGCAGCGTAAGTTCGCTAGCCAGTTACAATGAGCAGTTCTTC.

The rearrangement joins TRBV5-5 to TRBJ1-1; D is perhaps TRBD1 (5 bases). CDR1 is SGHKS and CDR2 is YYEKEE in the germline V gene (reference sequence). Trimming took off 0 bases at V and 1 base at J, with 10 bases between the two ends. This CDR3 is 15 amino acids long. DNA of the CDR3: TGTGCCAGCAGCTTGGAAGGACACCCGAACACTGAAGCTTTCTTT. This sequence encodes CASSLEGHPNTEAFF.

The chain joins TRBV7-8 to TRBJ2-1; TRBD1 might be the D (5 bases). The germline V gene encodes CDR1 SGHVS and CDR2 FQNEAQ. This CDR3 comprises 13 residues. The V end was cut by 5 bases, the J end by 13 bases, with 18 bases between. Here the CDR3 DNA reads TGTGCCAGCAGCCAATCACAGGCTAGTGAACAGTTCTTC. Translated: CASSQSQASEQFF.

A few counts support this clone. The genes are TRBV7-3 and TRBJ2-1; TRBD2 aligns across 7 bases. This CDR3 comprises 15 residues. CDR1 and CDR2 (germline): SGHTA, FQGTGA. V gave up 3 bases and J gave up 7 bases; unmatched junction bases: 9. For the CDR3, the DNA is TGTGCCAGCAGCTTGAGCGGGGTTCTCGGGAATGAGCAGTTCTTC. As protein: CASSLSGVLGNEQFF.

The chain recombines TRBV27 with TRBJ2-1; tentative D call: TRBD1 (5 bases). The V end lost 1 base, the J end lost 2 bases, and 12 bases lay between the germline ends. CDR1 is MNHEY and CDR2 is SMNVEV in the germline V gene (reference sequence). This CDR3 is built from 16 residues. The CDR3 region has the DNA TGTGCCAGCAGTTTATTTACAGGCTCAACCTACAATGAGCAGTTCTTC. Amino acids: CASSLFTGSTYNEQFF.

This clone was seen a single time. This rearrangement joins TRBV6-6 to TRBJ2-3; D not certain. CDR3 length equals 13 residues. Germline loops: CDR1 MNHNY, CDR2 SVGAGI (reference sequence). Between the trimmed V and J ends, which lost 7 bases and 1 base, there was a span of 9 bases. CDR3 protein: CASTNRGTDTQYF. The CDR3, as DNA: TGTGCCAGCACGAATCGGGGCACAGATACGCAGTATTTT.